These T cell receptor beta chains were read from a single sample in a study of cytomegalovirus exposure and HLA in healthy donors. Produced via immunoSEQ multiplex PCR; TCRdb's table is partial and in-frame only. The sample holds almost 200,000 clones, around 80% seen once. The sequenced material came from PBMCs. The receptors here all came from a woman under 40 in good health and CMV-seronegative. Both conserved end residues are part of each CDR3. Each record gives: D gene, clone size, V gene, J gene, CDR3 protein, CDR3 DNA. A D gene is named only where the DNA matches it firmly. The listing skips clone size in some rows; elsewhere it reads once, few, many or a size class.

d_gene: TRBD1; abundance: .; v_gene: TRBV9; j_gene: TRBJ2-3; CDR3aa: CASSATGEWGTDTQYF; CDR3nt: TGTGCCAGCAGCGCGACAGGGGAATGGGGCACAGATACGCAGTATTTT
d_gene: .; abundance: few; v_gene: TRBV6-1; j_gene: TRBJ2-6; CDR3aa: CASREASGANVLTF; CDR3nt: TGTGCCAGCAGGGAGGCGTCTGGGGCCAACGTCCTGACTTTC
d_gene: TRBD1; abundance: .; v_gene: TRBV6-6; j_gene: TRBJ1-2; CDR3aa: CASSDRDSYGYTF; CDR3nt: TGTGCCAGCAGTGACCGGGACAGCTATGGCTACACCTTC
d_gene: TRBD1; abundance: .; v_gene: TRBV30; j_gene: TRBJ1-2; CDR3aa: CAWSASRQGVGGYTF; CDR3nt: TGTGCCTGGAGTGCCAGTCGACAGGGGGTGGGTGGCTACACCTTC
d_gene: TRBD1; abundance: .; v_gene: TRBV5-1; j_gene: TRBJ1-1; CDR3aa: CASSLDRGEAFF; CDR3nt: TGCGCCAGCAGCTTGGACAGGGGTGAAGCTTTCTTT
d_gene: TRBD1; abundance: .; v_gene: TRBV4-1; j_gene: TRBJ2-7; CDR3aa: CASSQRDQGQRPYEQYF; CDR3nt: TGCGCCAGCAGCCAAAGGGACCAGGGACAGAGACCCTACGAGCAGTACTTC
d_gene: TRBD2; abundance: .; v_gene: TRBV6-4; j_gene: TRBJ2-3; CDR3aa: CASSSLAGGADTQYF; CDR3nt: TGTGCCAGCAGCTCATTAGCGGGGGGAGCAGATACGCAGTATTTT
d_gene: TRBD1; abundance: .; v_gene: TRBV28; j_gene: TRBJ1-5; CDR3aa: CASRVQGGQPQHF; CDR3nt: TGTGCCAGCCGGGTCCAGGGGGGACAGCCCCAGCATTTT
d_gene: .; abundance: .; v_gene: TRBV11-3; j_gene: TRBJ2-1; CDR3aa: CASSSTPSSYNEQFF; CDR3nt: TGTGCCAGCAGCTCGACACCGAGCTCCTACAATGAGCAGTTCTTC
d_gene: .; abundance: .; v_gene: TRBV27; j_gene: TRBJ1-3; CDR3aa: CASSVDRNSGNTIYF; CDR3nt: TGTGCCAGCAGTGTCGACAGAAACTCTGGAAACACCATATATTTT
d_gene: TRBD2; abundance: .; v_gene: TRBV10-1; j_gene: TRBJ2-3; CDR3aa: CASSEATGVTSGRASTDTQYF; CDR3nt: TGCGCCAGCAGTGAGGCAACAGGGGTGACCAGCGGGAGGGCTAGCACAGATACGCAGTATTTT
d_gene: .; abundance: .; v_gene: TRBV7-2; j_gene: TRBJ1-2; CDR3aa: CASSLMGSPPGYGYTF; CDR3nt: TGTGCCAGCAGCTTAATGGGCAGCCCGCCTGGCTATGGCTACACCTTC
d_gene: .; abundance: .; v_gene: TRBV28; j_gene: TRBJ1-5; CDR3aa: CASRFYLYSNQPQHF; CDR3nt: TGTGCCAGCAGGTTCTACCTTTATAGCAATCAGCCCCAGCATTTT
d_gene: .; abundance: .; v_gene: TRBV2; j_gene: TRBJ2-5; CDR3aa: CASTYRDSETQYF; CDR3nt: TGTGCCAGCACTTACAGGGATTCAGAGACCCAGTACTTC
d_gene: .; abundance: few; v_gene: TRBV4-2; j_gene: TRBJ1-2; CDR3aa: CASSQSPVVDYGYTF; CDR3nt: TGTGCCAGCAGTCAAAGCCCGGTGGTCGACTATGGCTACACCTTC
d_gene: .; abundance: once; v_gene: TRBV5-1; j_gene: TRBJ2-1; CDR3aa: CASTPRRGLYNEQFF; CDR3nt: TGCGCCAGCACCCCCCGGAGGGGACTCTACAATGAGCAGTTCTTC
d_gene: .; abundance: .; v_gene: TRBV7-8; j_gene: TRBJ2-7; CDR3aa: CASSAGNEYEQYF; CDR3nt: TGTGCCAGCAGCGCGGGGAATGAGTACGAGCAGTACTTC
d_gene: TRBD2; abundance: .; v_gene: TRBV19; j_gene: TRBJ2-1; CDR3aa: CASRGSGGIYNEQFF; CDR3nt: TGTGCCAGTAGGGGTAGCGGGGGAATCTACAATGAGCAGTTCTTC
d_gene: .; abundance: .; v_gene: TRBV5-1; j_gene: TRBJ2-7; CDR3aa: CASSSRGRGTYEQYF; CDR3nt: TGCGCCAGCAGCTCCCGGGGGAGAGGGACCTACGAGCAGTACTTC
d_gene: .; abundance: .; v_gene: TRBV28; j_gene: TRBJ2-7; CDR3aa: CASSLIVNEQYF; CDR3nt: TGTGCCAGCAGTTTAATAGTGAACGAGCAGTACTTC
d_gene: TRBD1; abundance: .; v_gene: TRBV7-2; j_gene: TRBJ2-7; CDR3aa: CASRSGQPSYEQYF; CDR3nt: TGTGCCAGCAGATCGGGACAGCCCTCCTACGAGCAGTACTTC
d_gene: TRBD1; abundance: .; v_gene: TRBV18; j_gene: TRBJ1-1; CDR3aa: CASSALTGDTEAFF; CDR3nt: TGTGCCAGCTCAGCTCTTACAGGGGACACTGAAGCTTTCTTT
d_gene: TRBD2; abundance: .; v_gene: TRBV6-6; j_gene: TRBJ2-1; CDR3aa: CASSYLAGGMIEQFF; CDR3nt: TGTGCCAGCAGTTATTTGGCGGGAGGGATGATTGAGCAGTTCTTC
d_gene: .; abundance: few; v_gene: TRBV2; j_gene: TRBJ1-2; CDR3aa: CASRGNYRDHYGYTF; CDR3nt: TGTGCCAGCAGGGGTAACTACAGGGACCACTATGGCTACACCTTC
d_gene: .; abundance: few; v_gene: TRBV5-6; j_gene: TRBJ1-1; CDR3aa: CASSLGRSEAFF; CDR3nt: TGTGCCAGCAGCTTGGGAAGGAGTGAAGCTTTCTTT
d_gene: TRBD1; abundance: .; v_gene: TRBV19; j_gene: TRBJ1-5; CDR3aa: CASTVTGGGNQPQHF; CDR3nt: TGTGCCAGTACTGTGACAGGGGGGGGCAATCAGCCCCAGCATTTT
d_gene: .; abundance: .; v_gene: TRBV25-1; j_gene: TRBJ2-7; CDR3aa: CASTGLGQGSYEQYF; CDR3nt: TGTGCCAGCACCGGACTAGGACAGGGCTCCTACGAGCAGTACTTC
d_gene: .; abundance: .; v_gene: TRBV9; j_gene: TRBJ1-5; CDR3aa: CASSVGQGNQPQHF; CDR3nt: TGTGCCAGCAGCGTAGGGCAGGGTAATCAGCCCCAGCATTTT
d_gene: TRBD2; abundance: .; v_gene: TRBV7-2; j_gene: TRBJ2-7; CDR3aa: CASSSTARAGGYEQYF; CDR3nt: TGTGCCAGCAGCTCCACCGCCCGGGCGGGGGGGTACGAGCAGTACTTC
d_gene: .; abundance: .; v_gene: TRBV6-1; j_gene: TRBJ2-2; CDR3aa: CASREQVNTGELFF; CDR3nt: TGTGCCAGCAGGGAACAGGTGAACACCGGGGAGCTGTTTTTT
d_gene: TRBD1; abundance: .; v_gene: TRBV25-1; j_gene: TRBJ1-1; CDR3aa: CASSDPRQGAIHNTEAFF; CDR3nt: TGTGCCAGCAGTGATCCCAGACAGGGGGCCATCCACAACACTGAAGCTTTCTTT
d_gene: TRBD2; abundance: .; v_gene: TRBV4-1; j_gene: TRBJ2-2; CDR3aa: CASSQLAGGYTGELFF; CDR3nt: TGCGCCAGCAGCCAATTAGCGGGGGGATACACCGGGGAGCTGTTTTTT
d_gene: .; abundance: .; v_gene: TRBV28; j_gene: TRBJ2-1; CDR3aa: CASSLPGSEQFF; CDR3nt: TGTGCCAGCAGTTTACCCGGGTCTGAGCAGTTCTTC
d_gene: .; abundance: .; v_gene: TRBV27; j_gene: TRBJ2-3; CDR3aa: CASTLSGGTDTQYF; CDR3nt: TGTGCCAGCACCCTTTCAGGTGGCACAGATACGCAGTATTTT
d_gene: TRBD2; abundance: .; v_gene: TRBV7-2; j_gene: TRBJ2-2; CDR3aa: CASSSWTSGGRELFF; CDR3nt: TGTGCCAGCAGCTCCTGGACTAGCGGGGGCCGGGAGCTGTTTTTT
d_gene: .; abundance: few; v_gene: TRBV27; j_gene: TRBJ2-1; CDR3aa: CASSLGTYSNEQFF; CDR3nt: TGTGCCAGCAGTTTAGGGACTTACAGCAATGAGCAGTTCTTC